A single T cell receptor (beta chain) is shown here with its context. The antigen remains unidentified. This specimen belongs to a study of cytomegalovirus exposure and HLA in healthy donors. General study results and limits: As immune exposure information, only CMV serostatus was available. Accounts indicate the classifier identified cytomegalovirus status with strong specificity and sensitivity. CMV antigen specificity of a few CMV-associated chains was confirmed in vitro.

In the PCR, 60 Vbeta and 13 Jbeta primers were used. Sequenced by immunoSEQ multiplex PCR; TCRdb stores in-frame clones only, minus some. The sample records 150,000 to 200,000 clones, around 90% being singletons. After removal of 4 bases from V and 3 bases from J, the junction contained 4 bases not matched to a gene. The CDR3 has 13 residues. CDR1 is SGHRS, CDR2 YFSETQ, per germline. The sequence came from a boy aged 2 to 9 in good health and CMV-seronegative. The sequenced material came from PBMCs. The rearrangement uses TRBV5-1 and TRBJ2-7, with 7 nucleotides matching TRBD1. DNA for the CDR3: TGCGCCAGCAGCCCTGACAGGGTCTACGAGCAGTACTTC. Residues: CASSPDRVYEQYF.